These T cell receptor beta chains were read from a single sample in a study of long-term antiretroviral therapy in people with HIV. The method was immunoSEQ multiplex PCR; TCRdb's version includes in-frame clones alone and lacks a portion of them. Of fewer than 30,000 clones detected, roughly 86% appear once; the ten largest clones hold approximately 5.5%. The specimen comprised unsorted PBMCs, sampled 4.4 years after starting antiretroviral therapy. These receptors all stem from a man under 40 with HIV. CDR3s include the opening cysteine and the closing phenylalanine or tryptophan. The D gene is left open where the match is weak. Clone size is shown for a subset of rows, as once, few, many or a class of expanded clone.

>.|TRBJ1-1|TRBD1|TRBV13
CASYDRDASGEAFF
TGTGCCAGCTATGACAGGGACGCTAGTGGTGAAGCTTTCTTT
>.|TRBJ2-7|TRBD1|TRBV6-1
CASSEATGDSYEQYF
TGTGCCAGCAGTGAAGCGACAGGGGACTCCTACGAGCAGTACTTC
>.|TRBJ2-7|TRBD2|TRBV28
CAAGRENYEQYF
TGTGCAGCGGGAAGGGAAAACTACGAGCAGTACTTC
>medium-sized|TRBJ2-2|TRBD1|TRBV27
CASTLGTGDYTGELFF
TGTGCCAGCACCCTTGGGACAGGGGATTACACCGGGGAGCTGTTTTTT
>once|TRBJ1-4|.|TRBV4-1
CASSLNNEKLFF
TGCGCCAGCAGCCTCAATAATGAAAAACTGTTTTTT
>.|TRBJ2-1|.|TRBV19
CASSIPHRHNEQFF
TGTGCCAGTAGTATTCCCCACCGTCACAATGAGCAGTTCTTC
>.|TRBJ1-2|TRBD1|TRBV5-3
CARRPHRDSNYGYTF
TGTGCCAGAAGGCCCCATCGGGACAGCAACTATGGCTACACCTTC
>.|TRBJ2-1|.|TRBV29-1
CSVRASSYNEQFF
TGCAGCGTTCGGGCTAGCTCCTACAATGAGCAGTTCTTC
>.|TRBJ2-4|.|TRBV30
CAWSARPTIQYF
TGTGCCTGGAGCGCGCGGCCCACCATTCAGTACTTC
>few|TRBJ1-1|.|TRBV10-3
CAISESGAGEEAFF
TGTGCCATCAGTGAGTCCGGGGCCGGGGAGGAAGCTTTCTTT
>.|TRBJ1-2|.|TRBV13
CASSLEQRDRNYGYTF
TGTGCCAGCAGCTTAGAGCAGCGGGACCGAAACTATGGCTACACCTTC
>.|TRBJ2-1|.|TRBV5-1
CASSLSYNEQFF
TGCGCCAGCAGTCTCTCCTACAATGAGCAGTTCTTC
>.|TRBJ1-1|.|TRBV7-8
CASSHLGPKKGAFF
TGTGCCAGCAGCCATTTGGGCCCTAAAAAAGGGGCTTTCTTT
>.|TRBJ2-5|.|TRBV14
CASSQEVVRDQYF
TGTGCCAGCAGCCAAGAAGTGGTCCGTGACCAGTACTTC
>.|TRBJ1-1|.|TRBV15
CATSRGNTEAFF
TGTGCCACCAGCAGAGGGAACACTGAAGCTTTCTTT
>.|TRBJ2-4|TRBD1|TRBV19
CASSIMAGGGGNIQYF
TGTGCCAGTAGTATAATGGCAGGGGGTGGAGGAAACATTCAGTACTTC
>.|TRBJ1-6|.|TRBV4-1
CASSQESPLHF
TGCGCCAGCAGCCAAGAATCGCCCCTCCACTTT
>.|TRBJ1-1|.|TRBV7-6
CASSLVGQGTEAFF
TGTGCCAGCAGCTTAGTCGGCCAAGGCACTGAAGCTTTCTTT
>.|TRBJ1-2|.|TRBV6-5
CASRSTGYGYTF
TGTGCCAGCAGATCAACAGGGTATGGCTACACCTTC
>once|TRBJ2-1|.|TRBV28
CASSQMTYYRNEQFF
TGTGCCAGCAGTCAGATGACATATTACCGGAATGAGCAGTTCTTC
>once|TRBJ2-1|.|TRBV7-8
CASSDRTDRKRNEQFF
TGTGCCAGCAGCGACCGAACGGACAGAAAGCGCAATGAGCAGTTCTTC
>.|TRBJ1-1|TRBD1|TRBV19
CASSIGQGPTEAFF
TGTGCCAGTAGTATAGGACAGGGTCCCACTGAAGCTTTCTTT
>.|TRBJ1-6|.|TRBV19
CASSIPPGGNGSPLHF
TGTGCCAGTAGTATCCCTCCCGGGGGGAATGGGTCACCCCTCCACTTT
>.|TRBJ1-3|.|TRBV5-1
CASSLAGGSAGNTIYF
TGCGCCAGCAGCTTGGCCGGTGGCAGCGCTGGAAACACCATATATTTT
>.|TRBJ1-2|.|TRBV19
CASSLGGSNYGYTF
TGTGCCAGTAGCTTGGGGGGCTCCAACTATGGCTACACCTTC
>.|TRBJ2-7|.|TRBV29-1
CSGKELNEQYF
TGCAGCGGGAAAGAGTTGAACGAGCAGTACTTC
>.|TRBJ2-2|.|TRBV5-5
CASSLAGADTGELFF
TGTGCCAGCAGCTTGGCAGGCGCGGACACCGGGGAGCTGTTTTTT
>.|TRBJ2-7|.|TRBV2
CASSDAGAASDEQYF
TGTGCCAGCAGTGATGCTGGGGCTGCGTCAGACGAGCAGTACTTC
>.|TRBJ1-1|.|TRBV5-6
CASSGGLTGNTEAFF
TGTGCCAGCAGCGGGGGTCTCACGGGGAACACTGAAGCTTTCTTT
>once|TRBJ2-5|.|TRBV7-8
CASYFRGRAETQYF
TGTGCCAGCTACTTCCGCGGCAGGGCAGAGACCCAGTACTTC
>few|TRBJ1-1|.|TRBV7-9
CASSLARLNTEAFF
TGTGCCAGCAGCTTGGCCAGGTTGAACACTGAAGCTTTCTTT
>.|TRBJ2-7|TRBD1|TRBV25-1
CASSGTRTGEYEQYF
TGTGCCAGCAGTGGCACTAGGACAGGGGAGTACGAGCAGTACTTC
>once|TRBJ1-2|TRBD1|TRBV6-1
CASRTDREKDGYTF
TGTGCCAGCAGGACGGACAGGGAAAAGGATGGCTACACCTTC
>.|TRBJ2-7|.|TRBV7-2
CASSLPGPYEQYF
TGTGCCAGCAGCCTACCGGGCCCCTACGAGCAGTACTTC
>.|TRBJ1-6|TRBD1|TRBV28
CASSLGQGASYNSPLHF
TGTGCCAGCAGTTTAGGGCAGGGGGCGTCCTATAATTCACCCCTCCACTTT
>.|TRBJ2-7|TRBD2|TRBV29-1
CSVQLAGGRGVYEQYF
TGCAGCGTACAACTAGCGGGAGGGCGGGGTGTTTACGAGCAGTACTTC
>.|TRBJ2-1|TRBD2|TRBV5-1
CASASGGAYNEQFF
TGCGCCAGCGCTAGCGGGGGGGCCTATAATGAGCAGTTCTTC
>.|TRBJ2-7|.|TRBV4-1
CASSQDNSAWYEQYF
TGCGCCAGCAGCCAAGATAACAGTGCCTGGTACGAGCAGTACTTC
>.|TRBJ2-5|.|TRBV19
CASSISGSRTQYF
TGTGCCAGTAGTATCTCCGGGAGTCGGACCCAGTACTTC
>once|TRBJ1-4|.|TRBV6-1
CASSEAGLRKLFF
TGTGCCAGCAGTGAAGCGGGGTTGAGAAAACTGTTTTTT
>.|TRBJ2-5|TRBD2|TRBV5-6
CASSPSGGARETQYF
TGTGCCAGCAGCCCGAGCGGGGGGGCCAGGGAGACCCAGTACTTC
>once|TRBJ2-7|.|TRBV7-2
CASSLAHFDPVSSYEQYF
TGTGCCAGCAGCTTAGCGCACTTCGATCCGGTGAGCTCCTACGAGCAGTACTTC
>.|TRBJ2-1|.|TRBV7-9
CASSLGINEQFF
TGTGCCAGCAGCTTAGGGATCAATGAGCAGTTCTTC
>.|TRBJ2-7|TRBD2|TRBV19
CASSSSGGTYEQYF
TGTGCCAGTAGTAGTAGCGGGGGAACGTACGAGCAGTACTTC
>few|TRBJ2-7|.|TRBV4-1
CASSHTGLGDEQYF
TGCGCCAGCAGCCATACAGGGCTTGGGGACGAGCAGTACTTC
>.|TRBJ2-7|.|TRBV10-3
CAIRGIETGQAYEQYF
TGTGCCATCAGAGGAATAGAGACAGGCCAGGCCTACGAGCAGTACTTC
>.|TRBJ2-1|.|TRBV27
CASSYQDRSYNEQFF
TGTGCCAGCAGTTATCAAGACAGGTCCTACAATGAGCAGTTCTTC
>.|TRBJ2-1|.|TRBV7-3
CASSPDSRDEQFF
TGTGCCAGCAGCCCAGATTCCAGGGATGAGCAGTTCTTC
>.|TRBJ2-5|TRBD2|TRBV14
CASSPLTSGAGTQYF
TGTGCCAGCAGCCCCTTGACTAGCGGAGCGGGGACCCAGTACTTC
>.|TRBJ1-1|.|TRBV29-1
CSVEDPGTEAFF
TGCAGCGTTGAAGATCCTGGCACTGAAGCTTTCTTT
>.|TRBJ1-1|.|TRBV6-4
CASSDPSVNTEAFF
TGTGCCAGCAGTGACCCATCAGTGAACACTGAAGCTTTCTTT
>.|TRBJ1-2|.|TRBV28
CASSWGWGRSGVYGYTF
TGTGCCAGCAGTTGGGGTTGGGGACGATCAGGGGTCTATGGCTACACCTTC
>.|TRBJ2-6|.|TRBV6-5
CASSYSTDSGANVLTF
TGTGCCAGCAGTTACTCGACCGACTCTGGGGCCAACGTCCTGACTTTC
>.|TRBJ2-5|TRBD1|TRBV5-6
CASSLYRAGGMETQYF
TGTGCCAGCAGCTTGTATCGGGCAGGGGGTATGGAGACCCAGTACTTC
>.|TRBJ2-3|.|TRBV5-1
CASSLFQGPADTQYF
TGCGCCAGCAGCTTGTTTCAGGGCCCCGCAGATACGCAGTATTTT